Below, 17 T cell receptor beta chains from the same sample are listed, as sequenced in a study of cytomegalovirus exposure and HLA in healthy donors. The primer mix had 60 Vbeta and 13 Jbeta primers. The data were produced by immunoSEQ multiplex PCR, yet TCRdb's version contains in-frame clones alone and is incomplete. The sample has 70,000 to 90,000 clones, 65% to 90% seen once. Material: PBMCs. The receptors were sampled from a man between 65 and 85 years old in good health and CMV-seropositive.

The CDR3 DNA sequence: TGTGCCAGCAGCTTGGGACAGGGGATCTACAATGAGCAGTTCTTC. Translating gives CASSLGQGIYNEQFF. The chain joins TRBV5-4 to TRBJ2-1; 8 bases map to TRBD1. Germline assignment: CDR1 SGHNT and CDR2 YYREEE (reference sequence). V dropped 0 bases and J dropped 3; count of bases not matched to a gene: 2. The CDR3 covers 15 residues.

This clone was counted a single time. CDR3 coding DNA: TGTGCCAGCAGCGTTGGGGCAGGGGTTAGGCCAGATACGCAGTATTTT. Protein: CASSVGAGVRPDTQYF. The chain combines TRBV5-4 with TRBJ2-3; D may be TRBD1 (6 bases). The CDR3 is 16 residues long. CDR1 and CDR2 (germline): SGHNT, YYREEE (reference sequence). The V end lost 4 bases, the J end lost 4 bases, and 19 bases lay between the germline ends.

The table lists this clone with a count of one. The J gene is TRBJ2-7, the V gene TRBV6-1; 8 nucleotides match TRBD1. Unmatched junction bases numbered 5, after V lost 5 bases and J lost 2 bases. In germline, CDR1 is MNHNS, CDR2 SASEGT. The CDR3 loop spans 14 amino acids. The CDR3 sequence is CASSLQDRAYEQYF. DNA for the CDR3: TGTGCCAGCAGTCTCCAGGACAGGGCCTACGAGCAGTACTTC.

The V gene is TRBV7-9, the J gene TRBJ2-7; 7 bases are shared with TRBD1. The V gene end was trimmed by 5 bases and the J gene end by 3 bases; junction bases not matched to a gene: 10. This CDR3 comprises 15 residues. Germline V lookup: CDR1 SEHNR, CDR2 FQNEAQ (reference sequence). The CDR3 reads CASSQRDSYSYEQYF. CDR3 nucleotides: TGTGCCAGCAGCCAACGGGACAGCTACAGCTACGAGCAGTACTTC.

This chain joins TRBV2 and TRBJ2-1; D might be TRBD1 (5 bases). This CDR3 region has 13 residues. Germline V gene lookup returns CDR1 SNHLY and CDR2 FYNNEI. V was shortened by 5 bases and J by 10 bases, with 15 bases between the two germline ends. The CDR3 spells CASSNVVSGEQFF. The CDR3 nucleotides are TGTGCCAGCAGTAATGTAGTTTCAGGGGAGCAGTTCTTC.

This rearrangement joins TRBV7-6 to TRBJ2-5, with 10 positions matching TRBD1. With 2 bases clipped from V and 5 bases from J, the junction kept 8 bases outside the gene matches. The CDR3 extends over 16 amino acids. CDR1 is SGHVS and CDR2 is FNYEAQ in the germline V gene. The CDR3 DNA is TGTGCCAGCAGCTTAATTACAGACAGGGGGCGGGAGACCCAGTACTTC. Translation gives CASSLITDRGRETQYF.

This clone was recorded only once. The rearrangement joins TRBV9 to TRBJ2-3; D remains ambiguous. Germline V gives CDR1 SGDLS, CDR2 YYNGEE. The CDR3 loop spans 12 amino acids. The germline V and J ends were trimmed by 3 bases and 5 bases, with 7 bases remaining between them. The CDR3 protein is CASSGVLDTQYF. The CDR3 nucleotides read TGTGCCAGCAGCGGCGTTCTAGATACGCAGTATTTT.

The chain uses TRBV29-1 and TRBJ2-7, with 12 bases lining up with TRBD2. CDR1 and CDR2 from the germline V gene are SQVTM and ANQGSEA. The CDR3 has 14 amino acids. With V trimmed by 6 bases and J by 5 bases, 8 bases remained unmatched. In DNA form, the CDR3 reads TGCAGCGTCGTCCTAGCGGGGGGGCACGACGAGCAGTACTTC. Its protein product is CSVVLAGGHDEQYF.

This chain connects TRBV6-5 to TRBJ1-3; TRBD1 matches 10 bases. V was pared by 4 bases and J by 2 bases, with 5 bases of the junction left unmatched. Germline CDR1 reads MNHEY; CDR2 reads SVGAGI. The CDR3 consists of 16 residues. The CDR3 spells CASSSNGQGAGNTIYF. The CDR3 nucleotides are TGTGCCAGCAGTTCTAACGGACAGGGGGCTGGAAACACCATATATTTT.

The chain employs TRBV4-2 and TRBJ1-4; 9 bases map to TRBD1. Trimming at V came to 6 bases and at J to 8 bases, leaving 7 bases not matched to a gene. Looked up from germline, CDR1 is LGHNA and CDR2 is YNFKEQ. This CDR3 has 14 residues. The CDR3 reads CASRPGQGYEKLFF. In DNA form, the CDR3 reads TGTGCCAGCAGACCGGGACAGGGTTACGAAAAACTGTTTTTT.

Worth noting for this clone: Other DNA sequences in the sample encode the same CDR3. J is TRBJ2-1 and V is TRBV6-5; D call uncertain. The CDR3 contains 14 residues. CDR1 and CDR2 (germline): MNHEY, SVGAGI. Trimming cost V 0 bases and J 4 bases, with 7 bases left between them. This CDR3 is CASSYSNRYNEQFF. The CDR3 region has the DNA TGTGCCAGCAGTTACTCGAACAGATACAATGAGCAGTTCTTC.

About this clone itself: The junction departs from germline at one end; a sequencing error may be responsible. This chain connects TRBV7-9 to TRBJ1-2; 7 nucleotides match TRBD1. This CDR3 has 14 amino acids. Germline V gene lookup returns CDR1 SEHNR and CDR2 FQNEAQ (reference sequence). The CDR3 coding sequence is TGTTCCAGCAGCTCCGCCGGGACAGACTATGGCTACACCTTC. Protein: CSSSSAGTDYGYTF.

The chain uses TRBV6-1 and TRBJ2-1, with 8 bases matching TRBD1. CDR1 and CDR2 (germline): MNHNS, SASEGT. Losses at the gene ends were 3 bases for V and 5 bases for J; bases not matched to a gene: 6. The length of the CDR3 is 15 residues. The CDR3 DNA sequence: TGTGCCAGCAGTGATCGGACAGGGAGGAACAATGAGCAGTTCTTC. The encoded protein is CASSDRTGRNNEQFF.

This clone was counted once. This chain links TRBV18 with TRBJ1-5, with D perhaps matching TRBD1 (6 bases). V was trimmed by 2 bases and J by 4 bases, leaving 9 bases between them. This CDR3 region has 14 residues. Germline loops: CDR1 KGHSH, CDR2 LQKENI. CDR3 residues: CASSPVGQNQPQHF. The DNA of the CDR3 is TGTGCCAGCTCACCAGTAGGACAGAATCAGCCCCAGCATTTT.

The chain carries TRBV7-6 and TRBJ2-7; 7 nucleotides match TRBD1. After removal of 6 bases from V and 4 bases from J, the junction contained 12 bases not matched to a gene. This CDR3 comprises 15 residues. Germline-derived CDR1 and CDR2 are SGHVS and FNYEAQ. For the CDR3, the DNA is TGTGCCAGCAGTCTGGGACAGCAAGCTTGGTACGAGCAGTACTTC. It translates to CASSLGQQAWYEQYF.

This chain links TRBV12-5 with TRBJ1-1; D remains unclear. Trimming removed 7 bases from V and 4 bases from J, with 13 bases in between. Germline assignment: CDR1 LGHNT and CDR2 FRNRAP. This CDR3 contains 13 residues. The chain's CDR3 is CASDPGWATEAFF. The CDR3 nucleotides read TGTGCTAGTGATCCGGGGTGGGCCACTGAAGCTTTCTTT.

In its sample, this clone was seen a few times. The chain's CDR3 is CASSQMGLGVENEQFF. Written as DNA, the CDR3 is TGCGCCAGCAGCCAGATGGGACTAGGAGTCGAAAATGAGCAGTTCTTC. The genes are TRBV5-1 and TRBJ2-1, with 8 bases identical to TRBD2. The J segment lost 7 bases and the V segment lost 4 bases, leaving 13 bases of the junction unmatched. This CDR3 spans 16 amino acids. Germline V lookup: CDR1 SGHRS, CDR2 YFSETQ.